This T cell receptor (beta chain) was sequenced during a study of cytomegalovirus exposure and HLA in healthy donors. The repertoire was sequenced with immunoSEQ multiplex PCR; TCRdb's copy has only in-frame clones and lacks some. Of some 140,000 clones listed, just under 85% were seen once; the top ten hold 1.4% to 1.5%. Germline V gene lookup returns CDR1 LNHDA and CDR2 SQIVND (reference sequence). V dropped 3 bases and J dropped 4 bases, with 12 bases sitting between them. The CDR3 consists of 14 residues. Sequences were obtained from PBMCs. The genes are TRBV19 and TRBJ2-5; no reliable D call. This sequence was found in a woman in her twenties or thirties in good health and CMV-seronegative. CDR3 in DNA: TGTGCCAGTAGTATTCGTAGCCGTGGAGAGACCCAGTACTTC. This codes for CASSIRSRGETQYF. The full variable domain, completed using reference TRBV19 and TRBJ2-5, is DGGITQSPKYLFRKEGQNVTLSCEQNLNHDAMYWYRQDPGQGLRLIYYSQIVNDFQKGDIAEGYSVSREKKESFPLTVTSAQKNPTAFYLCASSIRSRGETQYFGPGTRLLVL.